The present T cell receptor beta chain was sequenced within a study of identical twins. There are 13 residues in the CDR3. Germline CDR1 DFQATT, CDR2 SNEGSKA (reference sequence). Trimming removed 0 bases from V and 6 bases from J, with 9 bases in between. TCRdb recomputed calls from the 5' RACE reads with MiXCR, one row per CDR3 protein. The sample includes some 500,000 distinct CDR3 sequences, less than 25% seen only once; the top ten take roughly 0.91%. This clonotype has a handful of counts. These records were also assigned to another study, of T cells expressing NK-cell markers. That publication notes: Seven of the eight sequenced donors were classified as HCMV-seropositive, and one was classified as seronegative.

V usage is TRBV20-1 and J usage is TRBJ2-1, with D unclear. The clonotype comes from a woman between 18 and 29 years old in good health. Sequencing was done on a sample of CD4+ T cells sorted from blood. The DNA of the CDR3 is TGCAGTGCTAGAGATACGGACGTCAATGAGCAGTTCTTC. Translated, it gives CSARDTDVNEQFF.